Below, 22 T cell receptor beta chains from the same sample are listed, as sequenced in a study of blood T cell repertoires in COVID-19. Some clones are missing from TCRdb's copy, which holds only in-frame ones; the method was immunoSEQ multiplex PCR. Here the sample spans around 130,000 clones, almost 85% being singletons. What was sequenced was peripheral blood. The receptors here all came from a human donor in a cohort sampled during active COVID-19.

The V gene is TRBV11-2, the J gene TRBJ1-1; unclear D gene. Between the trimmed V and J ends, which lost 0 bases and 5 bases, there was a span of 7 bases. Looked up from germline, CDR1 is SGHAT and CDR2 is FQNNGV. The CDR3 has 13 residues. Written as DNA, the CDR3 is TGTGCCAGCAGCTTAGAGAGGGTTACTGAAGCTTTCTTT. Residues: CASSLERVTEAFF.

In its sample, this clone was seen once. The chain combines TRBV11-2 with TRBJ2-2; 9 nucleotides match TRBD2. Germline V CDR1 and CDR2: SGHAT, FQNNGV. V lost 0 bases, J lost 5 bases, and 4 bases stayed unmatched. CDR3 size: 16 residues. CDR3 sequence (DNA): TGTGCCAGCAGCTTAGATCTCCTAGCGGGAACCGGGGAGCTGTTTTTT. Protein: CASSLDLLAGTGELFF.

The chain uses TRBV5-1 and TRBJ1-5; D gene ambiguous. Trimming stripped 4 bases from V and 7 bases from J, with 15 bases between. This CDR3 has 14 residues. Germline CDR1 reads SGHRS; CDR2 reads YFSETQ. CDR3 protein: CASSTGLPGQPQHF. The DNA of the CDR3 is TGCGCCAGCAGCACCGGACTTCCGGGGCAGCCCCAGCATTTT.

This clone has just a few counts. This same CDR3 is encoded by further DNA sequences in the sample. The V gene is TRBV7-8, the J gene TRBJ1-1; a weak D match, TRBD1 (6 bases). CDR3 length equals 14 residues. Germline V gene lookup returns CDR1 SGHVS and CDR2 FQNEAQ. V dropped 1 base and J dropped 2 bases, with 8 bases sitting between them. This chain's CDR3 is CASSLGTANTEAFF. CDR3 DNA: TGTGCCAGCAGCTTAGGGACAGCAAACACTGAAGCTTTCTTT.

On this clone itself: Other DNA sequences in this specimen translate into the identical CDR3. The CDR3 nucleotides are TGTGCCTGGAGTGTCAGGGGCCTCACCTACAATGAGCAGTTCTTC. Protein product: CAWSVRGLTYNEQFF. This chain links TRBV30 with TRBJ2-1; D is perhaps TRBD1 (6 bases). V dropped 0 bases and J dropped 2 bases, with 11 bases sitting between them. The CDR3 totals 15 residues. The germline CDR1 and CDR2 sequences are GTSNPN and SVGIG (reference sequence).

The rearrangement uses TRBV6-5 and TRBJ1-6, with 7 bases fitting TRBD1. V was clipped by 5 bases and J by 6 bases; unmatched bases: 7. The CDR3 contains 15 residues. The V gene's germline CDR1 is MNHEY and CDR2 SVGAGI. CDR3: CASSRDPGGNSPLHF. The CDR3 DNA sequence: TGTGCCAGCAGTCGGGACCCAGGGGGTAATTCACCCCTCCACTTT.

V usage is TRBV3-1 (or the pseudogene TRBV3-2) and J usage is TRBJ2-1, with a tentative D call TRBD2 (6 bases). The CDR3 is 13 residues long. The germline gives CDR1 LGHDT, CDR2 YNNKEL (reference sequence). V lost 3 bases to trimming and J lost 6 bases, with 9 bases between them. The CDR3 nucleotides read TGTGCCAGCAGCCACACGGAGGGCAATGAGCAGTTCTTC. Amino acid sequence: CASSHTEGNEQFF.

This clone was seen once. The chain carries TRBV5-1 and TRBJ2-7; 9 bases are shared with TRBD1. The germline gives CDR1 SGHRS, CDR2 YFSETQ. V shed 3 bases and J 3 bases; nucleotides not matched to a gene: 4. CDR3 length: 14 amino acids. This CDR3 is CASSSRTGDYEQYF. The CDR3 region has the DNA TGCGCCAGCAGCTCACGGACAGGGGACTACGAGCAGTACTTC.

This chain links TRBV3-1 (or the pseudogene TRBV3-2) with TRBJ2-2, with D hard to call. Germline assignment: CDR1 LGHDT and CDR2 YNNKEL (reference sequence). There are 15 residues in the CDR3. V shed 4 bases and J shed 2 bases, with 11 bases lying between them. CDR3 bases: TGTGCCAGCAGCCGCATGGCAGGAAACACCGGGGAGCTGTTTTTT. Translation gives CASSRMAGNTGELFF.

Concerning this clone: Its ends do not fully match the called genes, so a read error is possible. This sequence joins TRBV5-1 and TRBJ2-7, with 10 bases identical to TRBD1. CDR1 and CDR2 (germline): SGHRS, YFSETQ. The CDR3 length is 15 residues. The CDR3: CASSLTPGQGLDFHF. The CDR3 DNA reads TGCGCCAGCAGCTTGACCCCGGGACAGGGGTTGGACTTCCACTTC.

The CDR3 is CAWSGSYGYTF. The CDR3, as DNA: TGTGCCTGGAGCGGGAGCTATGGCTACACCTTC. V gene TRBV30 combines with J gene TRBJ1-2, with no clear D. CDR3 size: 11 residues. CDR1 and CDR2 (germline): GTSNPN, SVGIG (reference sequence). Trimming shortened V by 3 bases and J by 4 bases, and 6 bases separated the two germline ends.

In DNA, the CDR3 is TGTGCCAGCAGCCCACGGACAGGGATGGATGGCTACACCTTC. Its protein product is CASSPRTGMDGYTF. This chain joins TRBV9 and TRBJ1-2; 8 bases agree with TRBD1. CDR1 is SGDLS and CDR2 is YYNGEE in the germline V gene. J was trimmed by 6 bases and V by 4 bases; bases with no gene match: 8. The CDR3 is 14 amino acids. The whole variable domain, remainder taken from reference TRBV9 and TRBJ1-2, is DSGVTQTPKHLITATGQRVTLRCSPRSGDLSVYWYQQSLDQGLQFLIQYYNGEERAKGNILERFSAQQFPDLHSELNLSSLELGDSALYFCASSPRTGMDGYTFGSGTRLTVV.

V and J are TRBV7-2 and TRBJ2-1, with D uncertain. From germline, CDR1 is SGHTA and CDR2 FQGNSA. The CDR3 has 15 amino acids. Deletions cut 3 bases from V and 0 bases from J, with 9 bases between. The CDR3 sequence is CASSFQRSSYNEQFF. In DNA form, the CDR3 reads TGTGCCAGCAGCTTCCAGCGCAGCTCCTACAATGAGCAGTTCTTC.

This clone turned up a few times. The CDR3 region has the DNA TGTGCCAGCAGCCGCGGCCTAAATTCACCCCTCCACTTT. This gives the protein CASSRGLNSPLHF. V gene TRBV6-5 combines with J gene TRBJ1-6; the D is unclear. The CDR3 runs to 13 residues. Germline-derived CDR1 and CDR2 are MNHEY and SVGAGI. Trimming took off 6 bases at V and 7 bases at J, with 10 bases between the two ends.

The genes are TRBV7-8 and TRBJ2-6; D is ambiguous. Looked up from germline, CDR1 is SGHVS and CDR2 is FQNEAQ. Trimming stripped 0 bases from V and 0 bases from J, with 9 bases between. The CDR3 is made up of 17 amino acids. CDR3 nucleotide sequence: TGTGCCAGCAGCTTAGCCTACTATGACTCTGGGGCCAACGTCCTGACTTTC. This sequence encodes CASSLAYYDSGANVLTF. The whole variable domain, remainder taken from reference TRBV7-8 and TRBJ2-6, is GAGVSQSPRYKVAKRGQDVALRCDPISGHVSLFWYQQALGQGPEFLTYFQNEAQLDKSGLPSDRFFAERPEGSVSTLKIQRTQQEDSAVYLCASSLAYYDSGANVLTFGAGSRLTVL.

This sequence joins TRBV5-1 and TRBJ2-2; tentative D call: TRBD1 (6 bases). This CDR3 has 15 amino acids. Germline assignment: CDR1 SGHRS and CDR2 YFSETQ. V was pared by 4 bases and J by 3 bases, with 13 bases between. CDR3 residues: CASSQDAGDTGELFF. The DNA of the CDR3 is TGCGCCAGCAGCCAGGACGCAGGGGACACCGGGGAGCTGTTTTTT.

The J gene is TRBJ1-1, the V gene TRBV5-8; the D gene is possibly TRBD1 (5 bases). Germline assignment: CDR1 SGHTS and CDR2 YDEGEE. This CDR3 has 13 amino acids. V was cut by 4 bases and J by 0 bases, with 7 bases left in between. CDR3 nucleotides: TGTGCCAGCAGCCGGGGGTTGAACACTGAAGCTTTCTTT. Residues: CASSRGLNTEAFF.

The chain is built from TRBV6-5 and TRBJ2-1, with 10 bases lining up with TRBD2. The J segment lost 7 bases and the V segment lost 6 bases, leaving 9 bases of the junction unmatched. The CDR3 spans 15 residues. Germline CDR1 is MNHEY and CDR2 is SVGAGI. The CDR3 region has the DNA TGTGCCAGCAGCCTCGGGACTAGCGCGATTAATGAGCAGTTCTTC. Amino acids: CASSLGTSAINEQFF.

The V gene is TRBV11-2, the J gene TRBJ1-1; TRBD1 agrees at 8 bases. Looked up from germline, CDR1 is SGHAT and CDR2 is FQNNGV. The V and J ends lost 3 bases and 1 base, in that order; junction bases with no gene match: 7. The CDR3 length is 16 residues. DNA for the CDR3: TGTGCCAGCAGCTTTCAAGCAGGGGGCTCGAACACTGAAGCTTTCTTT. Protein product: CASSFQAGGSNTEAFF.

This clone was counted a single time. The gene calls are TRBV6-5 and TRBJ1-2; D remains unclear. The V end was cut by 7 bases, the J end by 4 bases, with 7 bases between. From germline, CDR1 is MNHEY and CDR2 SVGAGI. CDR3 length: 11 amino acids. The CDR3 region has the DNA TGTGCCAGCACCGGCGGCTATGGCTACACCTTC. Protein: CASTGGYGYTF.

The table lists this clone with many counts. The chain combines TRBV6-5 with TRBJ1-2; D is undetermined. V was shortened by 3 bases and J by 4 bases, with 9 bases between the two germline ends. The CDR3 contains 13 residues. Germline-derived CDR1 and CDR2 are MNHEY and SVGAGI. The CDR3 region has the DNA TGTGCCAGCAGTTATACCGTACTCTATGGCTACACCTTC. This encodes CASSYTVLYGYTF.

This clone was observed a single time. The chain uses TRBV10-1 and TRBJ2-1; 8 nucleotides align to TRBD2. CDR1 is WNHNN, CDR2 SYGVQD, per germline (reference sequence). Trimming cost V 2 bases and J 7 bases; bases outside gene matches: 7. This CDR3 spans 15 amino acids. The CDR3 region has the DNA TGCGCCAGCAGTGAGCTCCAGGGCGGGGGGAATGAGCAGTTCTTC. This encodes CASSELQGGGNEQFF.